This T cell receptor (beta chain) is from a study of shared clonotypes between healthy human individuals. V trimming: 6 bases; J trimming: 7 bases; junction bases outside the gene matches: 11. Germline CDR1 is MNHEY and CDR2 is SMNVEV (reference sequence). The CDR3 has 14 residues. Here immunoSEQ multiplex PCR was the method, and the copy in TCRdb shows in-frame clones only, minus some. The table records a few million clones, around nine tenths of them present only once. The V and J genes are TRBV27 and TRBJ1-2; TRBD1 matches 7 bases. Sequenced: naive CD4+ T cells sorted from blood. As to subset: CD45RA+ positively selected. This TCR derives from a man aged 18 to 35 in good health. This CDR3 is CASRKTGKDSGYTF. The CDR3 DNA follows: TGTGCCAGCAGGAAGACAGGGAAGGATAGTGGCTACACCTTC.